One and the same sample provided the 13 T cell receptor gamma chains below, sequenced in a study of Vδ1+ human thymocytes. RNA was extracted from the cells and then reverse transcribed. CDR3 amplicons came from multiplex PCR with pooled V-gene forward and constant-region reverse primers. TCRdb called clones anew from the multiplex PCR reads with CATT. This table holds about 6,500 gamma-chain clones, 42% found once. Study-level results: Thymic TRG and TRD repertoires appeared highly polyclonal.

Their recognized antigens are unknown. Specimen: Vdelta1+ gamma-delta thymocytes from the thymus. Noted subset: FACS-sorted CD3+ TCRalphabeta- TCRVdelta1+ TCRVdelta2- thymocytes. The receptors here all came from a boy less than two years old who had congenital heart surgery.

The chain combines TRGV5 with TRGJ1 or TRGJ2. Here the J gene came from matching the DNA to germline, since TCRdb omits it. V was pared by 4 bases and J by 6 bases, with 15 bases of the junction left unmatched. Germline loops: CDR1 VINAFY, CDR2 YDVSNSKD. The CDR3 runs to 15 residues. The CDR3 is CATWDGPHRVYKKLF. CDR3 DNA sequence: TGTGCCACCTGGGATGGGCCGCACCGGGTTTATAAGAAACTCTTT.

This clone was recorded a few times. The gene calls are TRGV3 and TRGJP2. This CDR3 is built from 14 residues. Germline trimming cut 3 bases from V and 3 bases from J; bases unmatched to any gene: 4. Germline values: CDR1 VTNTFY, CDR2 YDVSTARD (reference sequence). The CDR3: CATWDGGSDWIKTF. The CDR3 DNA follows: TGTGCCACCTGGGACGGGGGTAGTGATTGGATCAAGACGTTT.

A remark on this clone: The junction differs from germline at one of its ends, possibly a read error. The chain recombines TRGV4 with TRGJ1 or TRGJ2. Germline-derived CDR1 and CDR2 are EGSTGY and YDSYTSSV. This CDR3 spans 11 amino acids. In DNA form, the CDR3 reads TGTGCCACCTGGGATCATTATAGGAAACTATTT. Protein product: CATWDHYRKLF.

The chain couples TRGV3 to TRGJ1 or TRGJ2. No J segment appears in TCRdb, so it was assigned here by matching the sequence to germline. Germline trimming cut 0 bases from V and 11 bases from J; bases unmatched to any gene: 7. From germline, CDR1 is VTNTFY and CDR2 YDVSTARD (reference sequence). There are 12 residues in the CDR3. CDR3 sequence reads: CATWDRRKEKLF. CDR3 DNA sequence: TGTGCCACCTGGGACAGGCGGAAGGAGAAACTCTTT.

This clone was detected only once. The V gene is TRGV5, the J gene TRGJ1 or TRGJ2. TCRdb is silent on the J gene; assignment here came from matching the DNA to germline. The V segment lost 5 bases and the J segment 7 bases; nucleotides outside the gene matches: 8. The germline CDR1 and CDR2 sequences are VINAFY and YDVSNSKD. This CDR3 has 12 amino acids. CDR3: CATWGGDYKKLF. The CDR3 DNA sequence: TGTGCCACCTGGGGTGGGGACTATAAGAAACTCTTT.

Only a few counts were recorded for this clone. This rearrangement joins TRGV9 to TRGJ1 or TRGJ2. The CDR3 loop spans 11 amino acids. CDR1 and CDR2 from the germline V gene are GITISATS and ISYDGTV (reference sequence). J was trimmed by 11 bases and V by 1 base; bases with no gene match: 5. CDR3 sequence reads: CALWEVGEKLF. The DNA for the CDR3 is TGTGCCTTGTGGGAGGTTGGCGAGAAACTCTTT.

This rearrangement joins TRGV9 to TRGJ1 or TRGJ2. The germline CDR1 and CDR2 sequences are GITISATS and ISYDGTV (reference sequence). The junction had 5 bases not matched to a gene; V was cut back by 0 bases and J by 0 bases. The CDR3 covers 15 residues. In DNA form, the CDR3 reads TGTGCCTTGTGGGAGGTGCTGGGGAATTATTATAAGAAACTCTTT. Its protein product is CALWEVLGNYYKKLF.

Only a few counts were recorded for this clone. The chain joins TRGV5 to TRGJ1 or TRGJ2. CDR3 length equals 12 residues. Germline CDR1 is VINAFY and CDR2 is YDVSNSKD. V lost 2 bases to trimming and J lost 5 bases; unmatched junction nucleotides: 3. The DNA of the CDR3 is TGTGCCACCTGGGACACGGATTATAAGAAACTCTTT. It translates to CATWDTDYKKLF.

This sequence joins TRGV2 and TRGJ1 or TRGJ2. No J gene is reported in TCRdb; it was inferred here by comparing the DNA with germline. There are 13 residues in the CDR3. CDR1 EGSNGY and CDR2 YDSYNSKV come from the germline V gene. The V segment lost 3 bases and the J segment 12 bases; nucleotides outside the gene matches: 14. CDR3 bases: TGTGCCACCTGGGACAGGCTGGGTCTAGGGAAACTCTTT. It yields the protein CATWDRLGLGKLF.

This clone was seen more than once but under ten times. The rearrangement links TRGV4 to TRGJ1 or TRGJ2. CDR3 length equals 10 residues. V dropped 4 bases and J dropped 10; count of bases not matched to a gene: 4. Germline CDR1 reads EGSTGY; CDR2 reads YDSYTSSV. As DNA, the CDR3 is TGTGCCACCTGGGACCCAAAGAAACTCTTT. Translating it yields CATWDPKKLF.

In this sample, this clone is medium-sized. This rearrangement joins TRGV9 to TRGJ1 or TRGJ2. V dropped 2 bases and J dropped 7; count of bases not matched to a gene: 5. This CDR3 is 12 amino acids long. The germline V gene encodes CDR1 GITISATS and CDR2 ISYDGTV (reference sequence). CDR3: CALWEGRYKKLF. In DNA, the CDR3 is TGTGCCTTGTGGGAGGGCAGATATAAGAAACTCTTT.

This clone was seen a handful of times. The rearrangement links TRGV3 to TRGJ1 or TRGJ2. Here the J gene came from matching the DNA to germline, since TCRdb omits it. Trimming removed 0 bases from V and 4 bases from J; junction bases left unmatched: 6. CDR1 and CDR2 (germline): VTNTFY, YDVSTARD (reference sequence). The CDR3 sequence is 14 residues long. The CDR3 spells CATWDRHRYYKKLF. DNA for the CDR3: TGTGCCACCTGGGACAGGCATCGGTATTATAAGAAACTCTTT.

The rearrangement joins TRGV4 to TRGJP2. In the absence of a J gene in TCRdb, the DNA was matched to germline to assign it here. This CDR3 spans 14 amino acids. Trimming cost V 5 bases and J 0 bases; bases outside gene matches: 3. The germline CDR1 and CDR2 sequences are EGSTGY and YDSYTSSV. CDR3 coding DNA: TGTGCCACCTGGGCTTATAGTAGTGATTGGATCAAGACGTTT. This codes for CATWAYSSDWIKTF.